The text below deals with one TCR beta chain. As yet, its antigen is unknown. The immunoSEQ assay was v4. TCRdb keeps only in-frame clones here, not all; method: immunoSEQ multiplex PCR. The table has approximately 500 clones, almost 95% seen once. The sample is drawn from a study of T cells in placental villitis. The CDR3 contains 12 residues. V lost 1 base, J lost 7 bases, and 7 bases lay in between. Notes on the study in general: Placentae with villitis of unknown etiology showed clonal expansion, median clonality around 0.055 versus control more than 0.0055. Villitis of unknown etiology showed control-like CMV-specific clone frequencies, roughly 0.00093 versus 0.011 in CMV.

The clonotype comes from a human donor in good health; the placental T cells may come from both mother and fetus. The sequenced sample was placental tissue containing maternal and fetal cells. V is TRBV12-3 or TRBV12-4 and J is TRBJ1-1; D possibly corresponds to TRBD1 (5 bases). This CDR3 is CASSLVGGEAFF. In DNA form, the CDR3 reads TGTGCCAGCAGTTTAGTTGGGGGTGAAGCTTTCTTT.